This T cell receptor (beta chain) comes out of a study of blood T cell repertoires in COVID-19. Study information: Acute-phase and convalescent COVID-19 samples originated in the United States, Italy and Spain.

V was pared by 3 bases and J by 9 bases, with 18 bases between. Germline V gene lookup returns CDR1 MNHEY and CDR2 SMNVEV (reference sequence). This CDR3 spans 15 amino acids. Method: immunoSEQ multiplex PCR; TCRdb's copy keeps in-frame clones and lacks some. The sample carries more than 250,000 clones, around 85% recorded once. The sequencing input was peripheral blood. The TCR comes from a young woman who had recovered from COVID-19. The J gene is TRBJ2-1, the V gene TRBV27, with D perhaps matching TRBD2 (6 bases). The CDR3: CASSLAGTRTPEQFF. CDR3 nucleotides: TGTGCCAGCAGTTTGGCGGGGACCCGGACTCCTGAGCAGTTCTTC.